A single sample is the source of the 26 T cell receptor beta chains below, sequenced in a study of T cell repertoires in cytomegalovirus infection. These TCRs are of unknown antigen specificity. TCRdb used MiXCR to reprocess the reads, holding one entry per CDR3 protein. The table records some 700,000 distinct CDR3 sequences, around 30% of them present only once. The sequences come from cultured PBMCs, collected from culture after CMV antigen stimulation. The receptors were gathered from a human donor in good health (CMV status not recorded). Some clones in this sample may be carry-over from other donors' samples.

The V gene is TRBV20-1, the J gene TRBJ1-2; D is possibly TRBD1 (5 bases). V gave up 6 bases and J gave up 6 bases, with 26 bases separating them. Germline loops: CDR1 DFQATT, CDR2 SNEGSKA (reference sequence). The CDR3 sequence is 16 residues long. The CDR3 here is CSAGRWDDYNVDGYTF. The CDR3 region has the DNA TGCAGTGCCGGCCGTTGGGACGACTATAATGTGGATGGCTACACCTTC.

The rearrangement uses TRBV11-2 and TRBJ2-3; D remains ambiguous. Looked up from germline, CDR1 is SGHAT and CDR2 is FQNNGV. There are 20 residues in the CDR3. The germline V and J ends were trimmed by 1 base and 0 bases, with 23 bases remaining between them. The CDR3 bases are TGTGCCAGCAGCTTAGTAGTCCGATTCTTTGACGCAGGTAGCACAGATACGCAGTATTTT. It yields the protein CASSLVVRFFDAGSTDTQYF.

This clonotype was recorded a few times. The genes are TRBV6-2 or TRBV6-3 and TRBJ2-1, with 16 bases fitting TRBD2. The CDR3 runs 18 residues. V lost 2 bases to trimming and J lost 8 bases; unmatched junction nucleotides: 9. Looked up from germline, CDR1 is MNHEY and CDR2 is SVGEGT. The CDR3 region has the DNA TGTGCCAGCAGTTACCCTCCGGGACTAGCGGGAGGGCCTCATGAGCAGTTCTTC. The encoded protein is CASSYPPGLAGGPHEQFF.

The chain carries TRBV7-6 and TRBJ2-1; D may be TRBD2 (6 bases). Trimming pared 5 bases from V and 4 bases from J, leaving 12 bases between. The germline gives CDR1 SGHVS, CDR2 FNYEAQ. The CDR3 runs to 14 residues. Here the CDR3 DNA reads TGTGCCAGCAGCCTCGGGGGTATATACAATGAGCAGTTCTTC. Protein product: CASSLGGIYNEQFF.

This clonotype occurred a few times. CDR3 bases: TGCGCCAGGCCTTTGAGGTTTCGGGCTGGGCGTCCTAGGCTCTACAATGAGCAGTTCTTC. Its translation: CARPLRFRAGRPRLYNEQFF. The chain recombines TRBV5-1 with TRBJ2-1; D not resolved. The CDR3 totals 20 residues. Between the trimmed V and J ends, which lost 8 bases and 3 bases, there was a span of 33 bases. In germline, CDR1 is SGHRS, CDR2 YFSETQ.

The rearrangement links TRBV2 to TRBJ2-6, with 7 bases fitting TRBD1. The CDR3 contains 15 residues. CDR1 and CDR2 from the germline V gene are SNHLY and FYNNEI. V was pared by 3 bases and J by 4 bases, with 3 bases of the junction left unmatched. CDR3 sequence: CASSDTGAGANVLTF. DNA of the CDR3: TGTGCCAGCAGTGACACAGGGGCCGGGGCCAACGTCCTGACTTTC.

This clonotype has at least ten counts. The chain uses TRBV7-6 and TRBJ1-6; tentative D call: TRBD1 (5 bases). This CDR3 is built from 16 residues. Germline V CDR1 and CDR2: SGHVS, FNYEAQ. The V end was cut by 2 bases, the J end by 7 bases, with 15 bases between. In DNA, the CDR3 is TGTGCCAGCAGCTTATCAGGCAGGGTGTCGAATTCACCCCTCCACTTT. This sequence encodes CASSLSGRVSNSPLHF.

This clonotype appeared a few times. This chain connects TRBV7-2 to TRBJ2-1; 11 bases match TRBD2. Germline V gene lookup returns CDR1 SGHTA and CDR2 FQGNSA. Trimming cost V 2 bases and J 8 bases; bases outside gene matches: 5. This CDR3 region has 15 residues. CDR3: CASSLLSGGAHEQFF. Written as DNA, the CDR3 is TGTGCCAGCAGCTTACTTAGCGGGGGGGCCCATGAGCAGTTCTTC.

The chain employs TRBV6-1 and TRBJ2-1, with TRBD2 as a possible D gene (5 bases). The ends were cut back, 5 bases at V and 9 bases at J, with 8 bases in the middle. The CDR3 sequence is 11 residues long. Germline-derived CDR1 and CDR2 are MNHNS and SASEGT. In DNA, the CDR3 is TGTGCCAGCAGTTACGGGGTTGAGCAGTTCTTC. Residues: CASSYGVEQFF.

The table lists this clonotype with a few counts. V gene TRBV7-2 combines with J gene TRBJ2-7, with unresolved D. The CDR3 runs 15 residues. Looked up from germline, CDR1 is SGHTA and CDR2 is FQGNSA. V lost 1 base and J 2 bases, leaving 12 bases between the germline ends. CDR3 nucleotide sequence: TGTGCCAGCAGCTTAGTGTCCAGCGAAGCCTACGAGCAGTACTTC. This sequence encodes CASSLVSSEAYEQYF.

V gene TRBV5-3 combines with J gene TRBJ2-5; 15 nucleotides align to TRBD2. TRBV5-3 is an ORF, and what it does is uncertain. The CDR3 spans 17 residues. With V trimmed by 8 bases and J by 2 bases, 10 bases remained unmatched. The DNA of the CDR3 is TGTGCCAGCAGCCCCGGACTAGCGGGAGGGCAGCAAGAGACCCAGTACTTC. This translates into CASSPGLAGGQQETQYF.

The table lists this clonotype with a count of one. V and J are TRBV12-3 or TRBV12-4 and TRBJ1-1, with a weak D call TRBD1 (6 bases). This CDR3 has 14 amino acids. The ends were cut back, 4 bases at V and 3 bases at J, with 12 bases in the middle. In DNA form, the CDR3 reads TGTGCCAGCAGTTCAGCGACAGGCGACACTGAAGCTTTCTTT. It translates to CASSSATGDTEAFF.

The V gene is TRBV20-1, the J gene TRBJ2-3; a possible D gene is TRBD1 (6 bases). Germline V gene lookup returns CDR1 DFQATT and CDR2 SNEGSKA (reference sequence). Trimming left V 2 bases short and J 3 bases short, with 24 bases between. This CDR3 has 18 residues. The CDR3 DNA is TGCAGTGCTAGACAACCAGGGGTAGGGCATTCCTATACAGATACGCAGTATTTT. This encodes CSARQPGVGHSYTDTQYF.

A few counts support this clonotype. V and J are TRBV20-1 and TRBJ2-5; 7 positions agree with TRBD2. This CDR3 is built from 12 residues. The V gene end was trimmed by 6 bases and the J gene end by 2 bases; junction bases not matched to a gene: 3. Germline loops: CDR1 DFQATT, CDR2 SNEGSKA (reference sequence). CDR3 bases: TGCAGTGCAACTAGCGTACAAGAGACCCAGTACTTC. It yields the protein CSATSVQETQYF.

The chain links TRBV4-1 to TRBJ1-2; no clear D gene. The germline V gene has CDR1 MGHRA and CDR2 YSYEKL. V shed 2 bases and J shed 3 bases, with 4 bases lying between them. The CDR3 extends over 12 amino acids. Here the CDR3 DNA reads TGCGCCAGCAGCCAACCTGACTATGGCTACACCTTC. Translated, it gives CASSQPDYGYTF.

This clonotype has a count of ten or more. J is TRBJ1-3 and V is TRBV7-2; D not certain. Germline CDR1 and CDR2: SGHTA and FQGNSA. Trimming left V 4 bases short and J 0 bases short, with 10 bases between. The CDR3 runs 15 residues. CDR3 DNA sequence: TGTGCCAGCAGCTCCAGAGACCCCTCTGGAAACACCATATATTTT. The encoded protein is CASSSRDPSGNTIYF.

The V call is TRBV6-1, the J call TRBJ1-4; D ambiguous. The V gene lost 6 bases and the J gene lost 6 bases, with 14 bases spanning the gap. Germline CDR1 reads MNHNS; CDR2 reads SASEGT. The CDR3 consists of 14 residues. In DNA form, the CDR3 reads TGTGCCAGCAGCTCCCTCGGGAGCGATGAAAAACTGTTTTTT. Its protein product is CASSSLGSDEKLFF.

This clonotype has ten or more counts. This sequence joins TRBV7-9 and TRBJ2-3, with 7 bases aligning to TRBD2. V was clipped by 3 bases and J by 2 bases; unmatched bases: 5. Germline assignment: CDR1 SEHNR and CDR2 FQNEAQ (reference sequence). This CDR3 comprises 15 residues. The chain's CDR3 is CASSLASGYTDTQYF. The CDR3 DNA reads TGTGCCAGCAGCTTGGCTAGCGGATACACAGATACGCAGTATTTT.

This clonotype was found a few times. V gene TRBV7-8 combines with J gene TRBJ2-3; maybe TRBD2 (5 bases). The CDR3 spans 16 residues. Per germline, CDR1 SGHVS and CDR2 FQNEAQ. V lost 0 bases and J 6 bases, leaving 16 bases between the germline ends. The CDR3 DNA is TGTGCCAGCAGCTTAGCAGCGGCAAACTCGGGGGATACGCAGTATTTT. Amino acid sequence: CASSLAAANSGDTQYF.

The J gene is TRBJ1-6, the V gene TRBV19, with D possibly being TRBD1 (5 bases). This CDR3 region has 16 residues. The germline V gene encodes CDR1 LNHDA and CDR2 SQIVND (reference sequence). V was trimmed by 3 bases and J by 10 bases, leaving 19 bases between them. The CDR3 reads CASSMDWGRAGSPLHF. The CDR3 nucleotides are TGTGCCAGTAGTATGGATTGGGGCAGGGCTGGATCACCCCTCCACTTT. Full variable domain (missing parts from reference TRBV19 and TRBJ1-6): DGGITQSPKYLFRKEGQNVTLSCEQNLNHDAMYWYRQDPGQGLRLIYYSQIVNDFQKGDIAEGYSVSREKKESFPLTVTSAQKNPTAFYLCASSMDWGRAGSPLHFGNGTRLTVT.

The J gene is TRBJ2-7, the V gene TRBV19; 8 positions agree with TRBD1. The length of the CDR3 is 14 residues. Germline CDR1 and CDR2: LNHDA and SQIVND (reference sequence). V shed 4 bases and J 6 bases; nucleotides not matched to a gene: 8. The CDR3 DNA reads as TGTGCCAGTAGTACCCGACAGGGGAGGCGCGAGCAGTACTTC. It is translated as CASSTRQGRREQYF.

This chain joins TRBV15 and TRBJ2-2; D perhaps matches TRBD2 (5 bases). The V end was cut by 2 bases, the J end by 6 bases, with 13 bases between. The germline V gene encodes CDR1 LNHNV and CDR2 YYDKDF (reference sequence). There are 15 residues in the CDR3. In DNA, the CDR3 is TGTGCCACCAGCAGACAATTACTAGTCGCCGGGGAGCTGTTTTTT. Translated, it gives CATSRQLLVAGELFF.

This clonotype has a count of ten or more. This chain connects TRBV7-2 to TRBJ1-5; the D gene is possibly TRBD1 (5 bases). This CDR3 contains 15 residues. The germline gives CDR1 SGHTA, CDR2 FQGNSA. The V and J ends lost 2 bases and 7 bases respectively, with 15 bases between them. CDR3 coding DNA: TGTGCCAGCAGCTTATGGGGGGAGGTCTCCCAGCCCCAGCATTTT. The encoded protein is CASSLWGEVSQPQHF. Full variable domain (remainder filled in from reference TRBV7-2 and TRBJ1-5): GAGVSQSPSNKVTEKGKDVELRCDPISGHTALYWYRQSLGQGLEFLIYFQGNSAPDKSGLPSDRFSAERTGGSVSTLTIQRTQQEDSAVYLCASSLWGEVSQPQHFGDGTRLSIL.

The table lists this clonotype with a few counts. V and J are TRBV12-3 or TRBV12-4 and TRBJ2-2, with 11 bases that match TRBD2. Trimming at V came to 0 bases and at J to 0 bases, leaving 9 bases not matched to a gene. The CDR3 spans 20 residues. CDR3 in amino acids: CASSLALMAGLAANTGELFF. DNA of the CDR3: TGTGCCAGCAGTTTAGCGCTAATGGCGGGACTAGCGGCGAACACCGGGGAGCTGTTTTTT.

The chain uses TRBV5-4 and TRBJ2-5, with 9 bases lining up with TRBD2. The CDR3 extends over 17 amino acids. J lost 1 base, V lost 1 base, and 8 bases had no gene match. The germline gives CDR1 SGHNT, CDR2 YYREEE (reference sequence). The CDR3 DNA follows: TGTGCCAGCAGCTTGTATGGGCTAGCGGGATTCCAAGAGACCCAGTACTTC. Amino acids: CASSLYGLAGFQETQYF.

V is TRBV12-3 or TRBV12-4 and J is TRBJ1-2; 7 bases fit TRBD1. The CDR3 totals 16 residues. V shed 4 bases and J 3 bases; nucleotides not matched to a gene: 11. The CDR3 DNA sequence: TGTGCCAGCAGTTCCGTCCCTGGCAGGGGGGACTATGGCTACACCTTC. This gives the protein CASSSVPGRGDYGYTF.